These 14 T cell receptor beta chains came from one sample sequenced in a study of long-term antiretroviral therapy in people with HIV. The libraries were made with immunoSEQ v3.0 at survey level. Some clones are missing from TCRdb's copy, which holds only in-frame ones; the method was immunoSEQ multiplex PCR. Of fewer than 30,000 clones listed, approximately 88% are singletons. The sample was unsorted PBMCs, taken approximately 2.9 years after starting antiretroviral therapy. The source is a young man with HIV.

This clone was counted once. This chain's CDR3 is CASSAPLRAEQETQYF. As DNA, the CDR3 is TGTGCCAGCAGCGCCCCCCTGCGTGCGGAACAAGAGACCCAGTACTTC. This chain uses TRBV9 with TRBJ2-5, with D unresolved. Trimming took 3 bases from V and 2 from J, leaving 17 bases between them. The CDR3 is 16 residues long. The germline CDR1 and CDR2 sequences are SGDLS and YYNGEE. Together with reference TRBV9 and TRBJ2-5, the CDR3 gives the full variable domain: DSGVTQTPKHLITATGQRVTLRCSPRSGDLSVYWYQQSLDQGLQFLIQYYNGEERAKGNILERFSAQQFPDLHSELNLSSLELGDSALYFCASSAPLRAEQETQYFGPGTRLLVL.

This chain uses TRBV18 with TRBJ1-4; D unclear. Trimming stripped 6 bases from V and 5 bases from J, with 19 bases between. The CDR3 totals 16 residues. In germline, CDR1 is KGHSH, CDR2 LQKENI. CDR3 bases: TGTGCCAGCTCCGAACGGATGTTGGGGATGAATGAAAAACTGTTTTTT. It translates to CASSERMLGMNEKLFF.

The chain combines TRBV18 with TRBJ1-6, with a tentative D call TRBD1 (5 bases). V lost 3 bases to trimming and J lost 13 bases, with 22 bases between them. Germline CDR1 KGHSH, CDR2 LQKENI. CDR3 size: 16 residues. The CDR3 reads CASSPYRSGGSPPLHF. The CDR3 coding sequence is TGTGCCAGCTCACCTTACAGGTCCGGAGGGAGTCCGCCCCTCCACTTT.

This clone was observed once. This chain joins TRBV7-9 and TRBJ2-1; D remains ambiguous. Trimming removed 5 bases at V and 8 bases at J, with 10 bases between. CDR1 is SEHNR, CDR2 FQNEAQ, per germline (reference sequence). The length of the CDR3 is 12 residues. The CDR3 DNA sequence: TGTGCCAGCAGCCCAGCCGGGCATGAGCAGTTCTTC. This gives the protein CASSPAGHEQFF. The whole variable domain, remainder taken from reference TRBV7-9 and TRBJ2-1, is DTGVSQNPRHKITKRGQNVTFRCDPISEHNRLYWYRQTLGQGPEFLTYFQNEAQLEKSRLLSDRFSAERPKGSFSTLEIQRTEQGDSAMYLCASSPAGHEQFFGPGTRLTVL.

The chain carries TRBV6-1 and TRBJ2-7; TRBD1 agrees at 9 bases. J lost 3 bases, V lost 0 bases, and 6 bases had no gene match. CDR3 length: 16 residues. CDR1 and CDR2 from the germline V gene are MNHNS and SASEGT. The CDR3 loop reads CASSEATGGRFYEQYF. For the CDR3, the DNA is TGTGCCAGCAGTGAAGCCACAGGGGGCCGATTCTACGAGCAGTACTTC.

This chain links TRBV9 with TRBJ2-5; D may be TRBD2 (6 bases). This CDR3 spans 15 amino acids. The germline V and J ends were trimmed by 0 bases and 5 bases, with 14 bases remaining between them. Germline loops: CDR1 SGDLS, CDR2 YYNGEE. CDR3 sequence: CASSVEKGRWETQYF. The CDR3 coding sequence is TGTGCCAGCAGCGTAGAGAAGGGGAGGTGGGAGACCCAGTACTTC. Filled out from reference TRBV9 and TRBJ2-5, the complete variable domain reads DSGVTQTPKHLITATGQRVTLRCSPRSGDLSVYWYQQSLDQGLQFLIQYYNGEERAKGNILERFSAQQFPDLHSELNLSSLELGDSALYFCASSVEKGRWETQYFGPGTRLLVL.

The chain employs TRBV2 and TRBJ2-7, with D perhaps TRBD1 (6 bases). V shed 5 bases and J shed 0 bases, with 8 bases lying between them. The germline V gene encodes CDR1 SNHLY and CDR2 FYNNEI. This CDR3 is built from 13 residues. The DNA of the CDR3 is TGTGCCAGCAGTCGGGACAACTCCTACGAGCAGTACTTC. Encoded protein: CASSRDNSYEQYF.

The chain combines TRBV5-5 with TRBJ1-6; TRBD1 matches at 9 bases. CDR1 and CDR2 from the germline V gene are SGHKS and YYEKEE (reference sequence). The CDR3 contains 16 residues. V dropped 0 bases and J dropped 9; count of bases not matched to a gene: 7. CDR3 DNA: TGTGCCAGCAGCTTGGCCGGGGGACAGGGTTCTTCACCCCTCCACTTT. Its translation is CASSLAGGQGSSPLHF.

The gene calls are TRBV5-1 and TRBJ1-6; D is ambiguous. The CDR3 is 13 amino acids. The V end lost 0 bases, the J end lost 5 bases, and 3 bases lay between the germline ends. Germline V gives CDR1 SGHRS, CDR2 YFSETQ. The CDR3 DNA is TGCGCCAGCAGCTTGGAAGATAATTCACCCCTCCACTTT. Its protein product is CASSLEDNSPLHF.

The chain combines TRBV5-4 with TRBJ2-1; 10 nucleotides match TRBD2. Germline V gene sequence: CDR1 SGHNT, CDR2 YYREEE (reference sequence). This CDR3 comprises 16 residues. V shed 5 bases, J shed 1 base, and the junction held 6 bases outside the gene matches. The CDR3 DNA reads as TGTGCCAGCAGACCCTCTAGCGGGGGTTCCTACAATGAGCAGTTCTTC. Translated, it gives CASRPSSGGSYNEQFF.

The chain employs TRBV27 and TRBJ2-1; TRBD2 matches 8 bases. Germline-derived CDR1 and CDR2 are MNHEY and SMNVEV (reference sequence). J gave up 5 bases and V 1 base, and 1 base lay outside the gene matches. The CDR3 has 14 amino acids. CDR3 amino acids: CASSLLLADNEQFF. CDR3 DNA sequence: TGTGCCAGCAGTTTATTACTAGCGGACAATGAGCAGTTCTTC.

This clone was seen a few times. This sequence joins TRBV6-1 and TRBJ2-7; D gene uncertain. The CDR3 sequence is 16 residues long. Per the germline V gene, CDR1 is MNHNS and CDR2 is SASEGT. Trimming pared 2 bases from V and 0 bases from J, leaving 14 bases between. The DNA for the CDR3 is TGTGCCAGCAGTGAAAGAGCGCTGGGCGACTCCTACGAGCAGTACTTC. This encodes CASSERALGDSYEQYF.

The chain employs TRBV28 and TRBJ1-4; a possible D gene is TRBD1 (5 bases). Germline values: CDR1 MDHEN, CDR2 SYDVKM. Trimming pared 6 bases from V and 4 bases from J, leaving 9 bases between. The CDR3 consists of 13 residues. The CDR3 protein is CASSGTYNEKLFF. For the CDR3, the DNA is TGTGCCAGCAGCGGGACGTATAATGAAAAACTGTTTTTT.

The chain combines TRBV2 with TRBJ1-1; D gene unclear. The V end was cut by 3 bases, the J end by 2 bases, with 10 bases between. Germline CDR1 reads SNHLY; CDR2 reads FYNNEI. The CDR3 totals 14 residues. The CDR3 loop is CASSDFSANTEAFF. CDR3 coding DNA: TGTGCCAGCAGTGACTTCAGTGCCAACACTGAAGCTTTCTTT.